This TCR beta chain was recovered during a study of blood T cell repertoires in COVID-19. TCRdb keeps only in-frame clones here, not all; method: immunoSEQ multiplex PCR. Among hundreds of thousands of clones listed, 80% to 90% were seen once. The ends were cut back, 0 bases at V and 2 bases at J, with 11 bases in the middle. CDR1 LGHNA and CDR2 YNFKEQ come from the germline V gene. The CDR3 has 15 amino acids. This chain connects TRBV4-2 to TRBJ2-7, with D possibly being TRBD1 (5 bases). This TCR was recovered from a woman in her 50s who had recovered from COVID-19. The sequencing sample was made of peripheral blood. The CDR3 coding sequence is TGTGCCAGCAGCCAAGATCTTCAAGGGGCCTACGAGCAGTACTTC. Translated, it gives CASSQDLQGAYEQYF.